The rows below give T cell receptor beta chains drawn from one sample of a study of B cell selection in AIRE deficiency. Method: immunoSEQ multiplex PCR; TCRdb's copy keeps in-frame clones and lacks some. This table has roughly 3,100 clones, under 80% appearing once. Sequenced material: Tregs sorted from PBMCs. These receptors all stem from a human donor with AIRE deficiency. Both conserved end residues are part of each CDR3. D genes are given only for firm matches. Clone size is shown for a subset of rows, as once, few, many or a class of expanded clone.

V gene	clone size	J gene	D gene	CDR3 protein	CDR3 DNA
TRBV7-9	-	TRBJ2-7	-	CASSWTVNSYEQYF	TGTGCCAGCAGTTGGACAGTGAACTCCTACGAGCAGTACTTC
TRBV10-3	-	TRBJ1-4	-	CASRQANEKLFF	TGTGCCAGCAGACAGGCGAACGAAAAACTGTTTTTT
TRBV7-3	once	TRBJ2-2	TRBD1	CASSGQGSNTGELFF	TGTGCCAGCAGCGGACAGGGATCGAACACCGGGGAGCTGTTTTTT
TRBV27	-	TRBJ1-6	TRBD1	CASRPTGASSPLHF	TGTGCCAGCAGGCCGACAGGGGCCAGTTCACCCCTCCACTTT
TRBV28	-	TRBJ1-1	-	CASSSPGAGTEAFF	TGTGCCAGCAGTTCCCCGGGGGCAGGGACTGAAGCTTTCTTT
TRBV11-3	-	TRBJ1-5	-	CASSLGRDDNQPQHF	TGTGCCAGCAGCTTAGGCAGGGATGACAATCAGCCCCAGCATTTT
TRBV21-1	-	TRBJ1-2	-	CASSKGTRDRADGYTF	TGTGCCAGCAGCAAAGGGACCCGCGACAGGGCCGATGGCTACACCTTC
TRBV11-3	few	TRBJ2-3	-	CASSSTTWQGSTDTQYF	TGTGCCAGCAGCTCTACGACCTGGCAGGGCAGCACAGATACGCAGTATTTT
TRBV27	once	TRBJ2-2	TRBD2	CASSFSSGRAGELFF	TGTGCCAGCAGTTTTTCTAGCGGGAGGGCGGGGGAGCTGTTTTTT
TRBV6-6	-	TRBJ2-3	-	CASSYPSGGSTDTQYF	TGTGCCAGCAGTTACCCTTCCGGGGGAAGCACAGATACGCAGTATTTT
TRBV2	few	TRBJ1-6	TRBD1	CASSEQGQDSPLHF	TGTGCCAGCAGTGAACAGGGACAGGATTCACCCCTCCACTTT
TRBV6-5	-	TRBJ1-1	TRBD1	CASRPGTVNTEAFF	TGTGCCAGCAGGCCCGGGACAGTGAACACTGAAGCTTTCTTT
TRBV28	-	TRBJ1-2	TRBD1	CASSLLAGQGANFNYGYTF	TGTGCCAGCAGTTTATTAGCGGGACAGGGTGCGAACTTTAACTATGGCTACACCTTC
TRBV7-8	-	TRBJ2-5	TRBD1	CASSKDRGLGAAQYF	TGTGCCAGCAGCAAGGACAGGGGACTCGGGGCGGCCCAGTACTTC
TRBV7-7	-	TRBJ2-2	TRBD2	CASSSSGTSGIKGTGELFF	TGTGCCAGCAGCTCATCCGGGACTAGCGGGATAAAGGGGACCGGGGAGCTGTTTTTT
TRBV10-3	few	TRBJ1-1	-	CAISVSGARTEAFF	TGTGCCATCAGTGTATCAGGGGCGCGTACTGAAGCTTTCTTT
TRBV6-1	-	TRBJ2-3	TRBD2	CASTTLAGGLDTQYF	TGTGCCAGCACCACCCTAGCGGGAGGGTTGGATACGCAGTATTTT
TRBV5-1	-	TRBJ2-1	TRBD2	CASSLLAGEAYNEQFF	TGCGCCAGCAGCCTTCTAGCGGGAGAAGCGTACAATGAGCAGTTCTTC
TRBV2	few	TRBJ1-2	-	CASRIPGRKNYGYTF	TGTGCCAGCAGGATTCCGGGACGGAAAAACTATGGCTACACCTTC
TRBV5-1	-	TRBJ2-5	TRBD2	CASSILAGGPPGGGKTQYF	TGCGCCAGCAGCATACTAGCGGGAGGGCCACCGGGAGGTGGGAAGACCCAGTACTTC
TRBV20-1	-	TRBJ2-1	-	CSALRYEQFF	TGCAGTGCGTTACGGTATGAGCAGTTCTTC
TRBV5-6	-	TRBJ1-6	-	CASSLAGGSSYNSPLHF	TGTGCCAGCAGCTTGGCGGGTGGGAGCTCCTATAATTCACCCCTCCACTTT
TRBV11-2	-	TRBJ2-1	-	CASSLDRISYNEQFF	TGTGCCAGCAGCTTAGATCGTATCTCCTACAATGAGCAGTTCTTC
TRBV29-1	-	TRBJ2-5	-	CSVEAGIETQYF	TGCAGCGTTGAAGCTGGGATTGAGACCCAGTACTTC
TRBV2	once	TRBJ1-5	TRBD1	CASSDLWQGGNQPQHF	TGTGCCAGCAGTGACCTCTGGCAGGGGGGGAATCAGCCCCAGCATTTT
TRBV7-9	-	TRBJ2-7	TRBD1	CASGHPRRGQGRYEQYF	TGTGCCAGCGGCCACCCCAGGAGGGGACAGGGGAGATACGAGCAGTACTTC
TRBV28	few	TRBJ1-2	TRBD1	CASSWGTGTLYGYTF	TGTGCCAGCAGTTGGGGGACAGGGACTCTCTATGGCTACACCTTC